This TCR beta chain was sequenced in a study of circulating CD8 cells and anti-PD-1 response in melanoma. Study-level results: PD-1 and DPOS subsets showed similar, higher clonality than DNEG.

This clonotype is large in the sample. Its antigen is as yet unknown. CDR3 size: 16 residues. Germline loops: CDR1 SGHTA, CDR2 FQGNSA. V gave up 0 bases and J gave up 5 bases, with 16 bases separating them. Sorting of live CD3+CD8+TCRalphabeta+ cells by PD-1 and/or TIGIT gave four subsets. The QIAseq Immune Repertoire TCR panel built the libraries from about 14 ng of total RNA. TCRdb passed the reads through MiXCR, listing each CDR3 protein once. The repertoire holds roughly 490 distinct CDR3 sequences, with 8.7% as singletons. The TCR was taken from a human donor with melanoma. This material consisted of CD8+ T cells from PBMCs, taken at baseline or after one month of anti-PD-1 therapy (not recorded which). The chain couples TRBV7-2 to TRBJ1-2; D is uncertain. The CDR3 sequence: CASSLAPETAPYGYTF. For the CDR3, the DNA is TGTGCCAGCAGCTTAGCCCCCGAGACGGCTCCATATGGCTACACCTTC.